These 24 T cell receptor beta chains share one sample of origin, sequenced in a study of shared clonotypes between healthy human individuals. Profiling relied on immunoSEQ multiplex PCR, and the TCRdb table lists in-frame clones only, not all of them. The table has some 500,000 clones, 79% seen once. The specimen was PBMCs. The origin of the receptors is a woman aged 40 to 55 in good health. Some clones in this sample may be carry-over from other donors' samples.

To note about this clone: This could be a read error, since a much larger clone is one nucleotide away. The chain links TRBV6-5 to TRBJ2-3; 9 nucleotides align to TRBD2. Germline V gives CDR1 MNHEY, CDR2 SVGAGI. V was pared by 2 bases and J by 0 bases, with 0 bases of the junction left unmatched. CDR3 length: 15 amino acids. The CDR3 sequence: CASSYTSGSTDTQYF. The CDR3 bases are TGTGCCAGCAGTTACACTAGCGGGAGCACAGATACGCAGTATTTT.

This chain uses TRBV18 with TRBJ1-5; no definite D call. CDR1 and CDR2 from the germline V gene are KGHSH and LQKENI. The CDR3 length is 16 residues. Trimming shortened V by 6 bases and J by 4 bases, and 19 bases separated the two germline ends. This CDR3 is CASSPGARSRNQPQHF. The CDR3 DNA follows: TGTGCCAGCTCTCCCGGTGCGCGGAGTAGGAATCAGCCCCAGCATTTT.

This clone was counted between two and nine times. The CDR3 DNA reads TGTGCCAGCAGAGGGACAGGGGAGGGTTCCTACGAGCAGTACTTC. It yields the protein CASRGTGEGSYEQYF. V usage is TRBV6-5 and J usage is TRBJ2-7, with TRBD1 matching 10 bases. CDR1 and CDR2 (germline): MNHEY, SVGAGI. The CDR3 spans 15 residues. Losses at the gene ends were 6 bases for V and 1 base for J; bases not matched to a gene: 6.

The CDR3 here is CAWTTSGSGEQYF. DNA of the CDR3: TGTGCCTGGACCACTAGCGGGAGCGGCGAGCAGTACTTC. The V call is TRBV30, the J call TRBJ2-7; 11 bases agree with TRBD2. Germline CDR1 reads GTSNPN; CDR2 reads SVGIG (reference sequence). With 4 bases clipped from V and 6 bases from J, the junction kept 5 bases outside the gene matches. The CDR3 length is 13 residues.

The rearrangement uses TRBV28 and TRBJ2-1, with 10 positions matching TRBD2. The V gene end was trimmed by 8 bases and the J gene end by 4 bases; junction bases not matched to a gene: 8. Per the germline V gene, CDR1 is MDHEN and CDR2 is SYDVKM. The CDR3 runs to 15 residues. CDR3 amino acids: CASSLAGRVYNEQFF. In nucleotides, the CDR3 is TGTGCCAGCTCACTAGCGGGACGGGTTTACAATGAGCAGTTCTTC.

Regarding this clone: A junction boundary mismatches the germline segment, possibly from a read error. This chain links TRBV30 with TRBJ2-1; no definite D call. Germline V lookup: CDR1 GTSNPN, CDR2 SVGIG (reference sequence). The CDR3 covers 15 residues. The chain's CDR3 is CAWSPSTNRYNEQLF. The CDR3 nucleotides read TGTGCCTGGAGCCCCTCCACAAATAGATACAATGAGCAGCTCTTC.

The chain links TRBV18 to TRBJ2-3; D is possibly TRBD1 or TRBD2 (5 bases each). Trimming left V 5 bases short and J 5 bases short, with 17 bases between. Germline V gene data show CDR1 as KGHSH and CDR2 as LQKENI. This CDR3 has 15 residues. The CDR3 region is CASSTGPNRVDTQYF. In nucleotides, the CDR3 is TGTGCCAGCTCAACGGGACCTAACCGGGTAGATACGCAGTATTTT.

The J gene is TRBJ1-1, the V gene TRBV7-2; 11 nucleotides agree with TRBD1. Trimming at V came to 5 bases and at J to 5 bases, leaving 7 bases not matched to a gene. Per germline, CDR1 SGHTA and CDR2 FQGNSA. This CDR3 is built from 15 residues. The CDR3 DNA follows: TGTGCCAGCAGCACCCGGACAGGGGGCGAGACTGAAGCTTTCTTT. Translated: CASSTRTGGETEAFF.

This clone was observed a handful of times. This rearrangement joins TRBV11-3 to TRBJ1-1; D perhaps matches TRBD1 (5 bases). Trimming stripped 5 bases from V and 0 bases from J, with 7 bases between. From germline, CDR1 is SGHNT and CDR2 YENEEA. The CDR3 extends over 13 amino acids. In DNA form, the CDR3 reads TGTGCCAGCAGCCCGACAGTGAACACTGAAGCTTTCTTT. It translates to CASSPTVNTEAFF. The full variable domain, completed using reference TRBV11-3 and TRBJ1-1, is EAGVVQSPRYKIIEKKQPVAFWCNPISGHNTLYWYLQNLGQGPELLIRYENEEAVDDSQLPKDRFSAERLKGVDSTLKIQPAELGDSAVYLCASSPTVNTEAFFGQGTRLTVV.

The rearrangement links TRBV11-1 to TRBJ1-1; D remains unclear. Germline-derived CDR1 and CDR2 are SGHAT and FQDESV (reference sequence). The CDR3 spans 13 residues. V gave up 5 bases and J gave up 0 bases, with 7 bases separating them. The CDR3 sequence is CASSPQMNTEAFF. As DNA, the CDR3 is TGTGCCAGCAGCCCTCAGATGAACACTGAAGCTTTCTTT.

The J gene is TRBJ2-5, the V gene TRBV21-1; the table's D call of TRBD1 was not tested on the DNA. TRBV21-1 corresponds to a pseudogene. The CDR3 is 15 amino acids. The CDR3 coding sequence is TGTGCCAGCAGCCAAAGTTCAGGATACCAAGAGACCCAGTACTTC. This translates into CASSQSSGYQETQYF.

The chain recombines TRBV5-1 with TRBJ2-3; 8 nucleotides line up with TRBD2. Germline CDR1 reads SGHRS; CDR2 reads YFSETQ. The CDR3 contains 16 residues. With 0 bases clipped from V and 2 bases from J, the junction kept 5 bases outside the gene matches. The CDR3 loop is CASSLAGTRYTDTQYF. The CDR3 region has the DNA TGCGCCAGCAGCTTGGCGGGGACTAGGTACACAGATACGCAGTATTTT.

V usage is TRBV11-2 and J usage is TRBJ1-5; 8 bases are a match to TRBD1. V gave up 5 bases and J gave up 6 bases; unmatched junction bases: 12. The CDR3 sequence is 16 residues long. CDR1 and CDR2 from the germline V gene are SGHAT and FQNNGV. The DNA for the CDR3 is TGTGCCAGCAGCCTAACATTGGACAGGGAGGGTCAGCCCCAGCATTTT. It is translated as CASSLTLDREGQPQHF.

This chain links TRBV12-5 with TRBJ2-3; D may be TRBD2 (6 bases). The V end was cut by 6 bases, the J end by 1 base, with 26 bases between. The CDR3 is 19 amino acids. Germline V lookup: CDR1 LGHNT, CDR2 FRNRAP. CDR3 loop: CASGILVKRADYCTDTQYF. DNA for the CDR3: TGTGCTAGTGGGATACTCGTTAAGCGAGCGGACTACTGCACAGATACGCAGTATTTT.

The CDR3: CASSLRGNYNEQFF. CDR3 DNA sequence: TGTGCCAGCAGCTTAAGGGGTAACTACAATGAGCAGTTCTTC. The rearrangement uses TRBV7-8 and TRBJ2-1; possibly TRBD1 for D (5 bases). Germline V gene sequence: CDR1 SGHVS, CDR2 FQNEAQ. Deletions cut 2 bases from V and 3 bases from J, with 8 bases between. There are 14 residues in the CDR3.

This clone was seen once. The CDR3 loop is CASSLQLPGRGSYNEQFF. The CDR3 DNA sequence: TGTGCCAGCAGCTTGCAACTCCCTGGGCGGGGCTCCTACAATGAGCAGTTCTTC. The chain employs TRBV5-6 and TRBJ2-1, with a tentative D call TRBD2 (6 bases). With 1 base removed from V and 0 bases from J, the gap between germline ends came to 17 bases. The CDR3 spans 18 residues. Germline V gene data show CDR1 as SGHDT and CDR2 as YYEEEE. Filled out from reference TRBV5-6 and TRBJ2-1, the complete variable domain reads DAGVTQSPTHLIKTRGQQVTLRCSPKSGHDTVSWYQQALGQGPQFIFQYYEEEERQRGNFPDRFSGHQFPNYSSELNVNALLLGDSALYLCASSLQLPGRGSYNEQFFGPGTRLTVL.

The rearrangement joins TRBV7-2 to TRBJ1-5; D call uncertain. Germline V lookup: CDR1 SGHTA, CDR2 FQGNSA. The ends were cut back, 1 base at V and 0 bases at J, with 7 bases in the middle. The CDR3 is made up of 15 amino acids. The CDR3 protein is CASSLVRSSNQPQHF. CDR3 in DNA: TGTGCCAGCAGCTTAGTTCGAAGTAGCAATCAGCCCCAGCATTTT.

CDR3 residues: CSVGGQVGETQYF. CDR3 DNA: TGCAGCGTTGGGGGACAGGTTGGAGAGACCCAGTACTTC. The rearrangement uses TRBV29-1 and TRBJ2-5, with TRBD1 identical over 8 bases. This CDR3 spans 13 amino acids. The germline V gene encodes CDR1 SQVTM and CDR2 ANQGSEA. V gave up 4 bases and J gave up 4 bases; unmatched junction bases: 5. The entire variable domain, with the rest obtained from reference TRBV29-1 and TRBJ2-5, is as follows: SAVISQKPSRDICQRGTSLTIQCQVDSQVTMMFWYRQQPGQSLTLIATANQGSEATYESGFVIDKFPISRPNLTFSTLTVSNMSPEDSSIYLCSVGGQVGETQYFGPGTRLLVL.

This chain uses TRBV10-3 with TRBJ1-2; D uncertain. Germline V gives CDR1 ENHRY, CDR2 SYGVKD. V shed 4 bases and J shed 1 base, with 4 bases lying between them. The CDR3 consists of 12 residues. The CDR3 sequence is CAISVGNYGYTF. For the CDR3, the DNA is TGTGCCATCAGTGTGGGTAACTATGGCTACACCTTC.

This rearrangement joins TRBV6-1 to TRBJ1-2, with a weak D call TRBD1 (5 bases). CDR3 length equals 13 residues. The germline gives CDR1 MNHNS, CDR2 SASEGT. The ends were cut back, 6 bases at V and 5 bases at J, with 13 bases in the middle. The CDR3 here is CASRSRTQYGYTF. DNA of the CDR3: TGTGCCAGCAGGAGTAGGACACAGTATGGCTACACCTTC.

This clone has more than one count but fewer than ten. The CDR3 region is CASSIGREAGELFF. CDR3 DNA sequence: TGTGCCAGTAGTATTGGGAGGGAGGCCGGGGAGCTGTTTTTT. This chain connects TRBV19 to TRBJ2-2; TRBD2 agrees at 7 bases. Germline V CDR1 and CDR2: LNHDA, SQIVND (reference sequence). CDR3 length equals 14 residues. J was trimmed by 6 bases and V by 3 bases; bases with no gene match: 4.

The gene calls are TRBV6-6 and TRBJ1-1; TRBD1 is a possible D gene (5 bases). The length of the CDR3 is 15 residues. V lost 2 bases, J lost 1 base, and 11 bases lay in between. CDR1 and CDR2 (germline): MNHNY, SVGAGI (reference sequence). This CDR3 is CASSYGGEANTEAFF. The CDR3 DNA sequence: TGTGCCAGCAGTTACGGAGGGGAGGCGAACACTGAAGCTTTCTTT.

This chain joins TRBV27 and TRBJ2-2; D is unclear. CDR3 length equals 16 residues. V was cut by 0 bases and J by 5 bases, with 13 bases left in between. Germline assignment: CDR1 MNHEY and CDR2 SMNVEV (reference sequence). The CDR3 protein is CASSLSTTLGTGELFF. CDR3 in DNA: TGTGCCAGCAGTTTATCTACTACTCTAGGGACCGGGGAGCTGTTTTTT.

Points on this clone: A much more abundant neighbour one base away suggests this may be a read error. The J gene is TRBJ1-5, the V gene TRBV5-1; D unresolved. Germline loops: CDR1 SGHRS, CDR2 YFSETQ. This CDR3 is built from 13 residues. The CDR3 is CAGSTVPSGAQHF. The CDR3 DNA reads TGCGCCGGCAGCACGGTCCCAAGCGGAGCCCAGCATTTT.